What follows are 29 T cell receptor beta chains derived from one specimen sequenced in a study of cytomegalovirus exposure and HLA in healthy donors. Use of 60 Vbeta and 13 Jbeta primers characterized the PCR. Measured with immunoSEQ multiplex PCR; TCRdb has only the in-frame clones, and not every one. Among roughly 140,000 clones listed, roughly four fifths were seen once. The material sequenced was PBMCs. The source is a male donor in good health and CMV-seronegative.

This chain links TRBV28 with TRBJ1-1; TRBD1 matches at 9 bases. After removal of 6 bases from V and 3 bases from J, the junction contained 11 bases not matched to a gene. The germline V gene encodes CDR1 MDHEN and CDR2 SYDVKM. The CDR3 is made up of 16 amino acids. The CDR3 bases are TGTGCCAGCAGAATCGGGACAGGGTTCGTTGACACTGAAGCTTTCTTT. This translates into CASRIGTGFVDTEAFF. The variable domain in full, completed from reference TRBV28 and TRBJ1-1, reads DVKVTQSSRYLVKRTGEKVFLECVQDMDHENMFWYRQDPGLGLRLIYFSYDVKMKEKGDIPEGYSVSREKKERFSLILESASTNQTSMYLCASRIGTGFVDTEAFFGQGTRLTVV.

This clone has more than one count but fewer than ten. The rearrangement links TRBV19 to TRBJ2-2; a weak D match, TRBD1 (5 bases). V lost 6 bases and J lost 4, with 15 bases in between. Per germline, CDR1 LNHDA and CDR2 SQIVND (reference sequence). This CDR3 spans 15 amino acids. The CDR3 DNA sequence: TGTGCCAGTAGCCTAAGGGGATCGAGCACCGGGGAGCTGTTTTTT. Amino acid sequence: CASSLRGSSTGELFF.

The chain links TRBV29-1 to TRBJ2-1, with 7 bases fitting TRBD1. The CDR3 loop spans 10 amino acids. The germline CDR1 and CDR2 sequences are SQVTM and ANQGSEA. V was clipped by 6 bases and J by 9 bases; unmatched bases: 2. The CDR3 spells CSVGTVEQFF. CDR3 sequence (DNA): TGCAGCGTGGGGACAGTTGAGCAGTTCTTC.

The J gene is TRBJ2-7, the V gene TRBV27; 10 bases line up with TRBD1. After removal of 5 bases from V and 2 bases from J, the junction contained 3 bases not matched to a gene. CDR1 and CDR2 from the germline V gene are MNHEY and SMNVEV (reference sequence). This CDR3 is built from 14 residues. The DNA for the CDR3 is TGTGCCAGCAGTGTTGGGACAGGGGCCTACGAGCAGTACTTC. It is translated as CASSVGTGAYEQYF.

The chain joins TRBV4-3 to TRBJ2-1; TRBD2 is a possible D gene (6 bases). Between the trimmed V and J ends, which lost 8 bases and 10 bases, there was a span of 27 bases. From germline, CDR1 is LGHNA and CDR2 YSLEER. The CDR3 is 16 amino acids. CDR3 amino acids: CASLYYFREPPGEQFF. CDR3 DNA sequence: TGCGCCAGCCTATACTACTTCCGGGAGCCTCCGGGAGAGCAGTTCTTC.

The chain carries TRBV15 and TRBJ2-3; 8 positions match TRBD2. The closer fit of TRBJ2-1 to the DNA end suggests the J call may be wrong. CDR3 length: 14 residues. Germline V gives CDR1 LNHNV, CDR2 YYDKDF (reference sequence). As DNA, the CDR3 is TGTGCCACCAGCAGCCTGACTAGCGCCAATGAGCAGTTCTTC. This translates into CATSSLTSANEQFF.

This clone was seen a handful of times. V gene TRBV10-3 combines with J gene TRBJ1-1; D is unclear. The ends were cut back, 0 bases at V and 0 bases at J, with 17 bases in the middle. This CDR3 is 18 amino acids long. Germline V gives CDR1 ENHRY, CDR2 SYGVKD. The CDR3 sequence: CAISESGFQVGMNTEAFF. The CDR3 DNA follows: TGTGCCATCAGTGAGTCCGGGTTCCAGGTCGGGATGAACACTGAAGCTTTCTTT.

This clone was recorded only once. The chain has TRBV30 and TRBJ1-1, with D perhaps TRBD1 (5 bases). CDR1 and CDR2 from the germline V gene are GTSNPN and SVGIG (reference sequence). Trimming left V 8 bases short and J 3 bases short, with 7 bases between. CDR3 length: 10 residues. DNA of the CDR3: TGTGCCGGGGGGGACACTGAAGCTTTCTTT. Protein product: CAGGDTEAFF.

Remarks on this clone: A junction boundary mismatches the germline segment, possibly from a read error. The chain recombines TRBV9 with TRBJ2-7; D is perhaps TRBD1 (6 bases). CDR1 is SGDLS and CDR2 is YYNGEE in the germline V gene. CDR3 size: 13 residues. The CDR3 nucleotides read TGTGCCAGCAGCCAGGGACCGCTCCTCCCGCAGGGGTTC. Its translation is CASSQGPLLPQGF.

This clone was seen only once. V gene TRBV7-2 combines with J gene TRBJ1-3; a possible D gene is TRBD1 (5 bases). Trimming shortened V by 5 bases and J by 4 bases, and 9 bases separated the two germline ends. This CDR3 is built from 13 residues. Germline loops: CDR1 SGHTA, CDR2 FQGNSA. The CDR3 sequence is CASSTRQGNTIYF. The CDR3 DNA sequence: TGTGCCAGCAGCACAAGACAGGGAAACACCATATATTTT.

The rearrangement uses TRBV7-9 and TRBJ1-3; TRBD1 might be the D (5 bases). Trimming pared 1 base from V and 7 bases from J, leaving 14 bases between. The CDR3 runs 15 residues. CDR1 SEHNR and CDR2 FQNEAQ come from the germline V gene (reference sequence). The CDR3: CASSLEGFRGNTIYF. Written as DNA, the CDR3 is TGTGCCAGCAGCTTAGAGGGATTTCGGGGGAACACCATATATTTT. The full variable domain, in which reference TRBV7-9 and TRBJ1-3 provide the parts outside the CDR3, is DTGVSQNPRHKITKRGQNVTFRCDPISEHNRLYWYRQTLGQGPEFLTYFQNEAQLEKSRLLSDRFSAERPKGSFSTLEIQRTEQGDSAMYLCASSLEGFRGNTIYFGEGSWLTVV.

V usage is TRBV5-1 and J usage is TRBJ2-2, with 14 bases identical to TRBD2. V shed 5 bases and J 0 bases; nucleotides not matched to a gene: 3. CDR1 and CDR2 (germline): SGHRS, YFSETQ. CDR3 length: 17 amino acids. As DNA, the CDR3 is TGCGCCAGCAGAGCGGGACTAGCGGGAGCGAACACCGGGGAGCTGTTTTTT. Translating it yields CASRAGLAGANTGELFF.

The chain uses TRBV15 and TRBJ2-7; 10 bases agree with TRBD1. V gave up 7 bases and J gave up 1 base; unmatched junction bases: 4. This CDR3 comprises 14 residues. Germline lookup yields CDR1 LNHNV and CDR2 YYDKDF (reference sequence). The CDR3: CATTPGQGSYEQYF. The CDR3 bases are TGTGCCACCACCCCGGGACAGGGGTCCTACGAGCAGTACTTC.

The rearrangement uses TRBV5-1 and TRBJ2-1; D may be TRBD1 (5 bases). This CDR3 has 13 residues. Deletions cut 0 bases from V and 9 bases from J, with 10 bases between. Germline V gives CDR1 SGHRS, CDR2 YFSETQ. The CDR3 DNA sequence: TGCGCCAGCAGCTTGGATCAGGGCGTTGAGCAGTTCTTC. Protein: CASSLDQGVEQFF.

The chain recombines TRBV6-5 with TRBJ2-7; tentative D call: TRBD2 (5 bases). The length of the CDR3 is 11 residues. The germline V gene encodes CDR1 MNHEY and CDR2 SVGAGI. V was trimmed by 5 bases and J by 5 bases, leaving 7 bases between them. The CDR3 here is CASSRRDEQYF. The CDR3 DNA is TGTGCCAGCAGTCGGCGGGACGAGCAGTACTTC.

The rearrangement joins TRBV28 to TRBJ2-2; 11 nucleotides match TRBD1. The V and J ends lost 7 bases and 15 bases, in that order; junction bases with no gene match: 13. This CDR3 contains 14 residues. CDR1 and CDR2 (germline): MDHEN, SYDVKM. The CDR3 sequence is CASNIPGQGDRMFF. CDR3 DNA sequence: TGTGCCAGCAATATACCGGGACAGGGGGATAGAATGTTTTTT.

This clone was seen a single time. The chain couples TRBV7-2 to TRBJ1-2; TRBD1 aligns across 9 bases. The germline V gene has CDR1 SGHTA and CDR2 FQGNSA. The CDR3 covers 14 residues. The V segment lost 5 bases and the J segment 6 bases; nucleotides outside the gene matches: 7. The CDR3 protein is CASSALQGADGYTF. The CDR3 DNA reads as TGTGCCAGCAGCGCACTACAGGGGGCGGATGGCTACACCTTC.

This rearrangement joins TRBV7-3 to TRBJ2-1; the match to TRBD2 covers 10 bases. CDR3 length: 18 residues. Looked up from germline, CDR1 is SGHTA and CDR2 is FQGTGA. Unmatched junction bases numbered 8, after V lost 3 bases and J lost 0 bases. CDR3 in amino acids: CASSLVAGGGSSYNEQFF. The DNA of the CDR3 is TGTGCCAGCAGCTTGGTAGCGGGAGGAGGAAGCTCCTACAATGAGCAGTTCTTC.

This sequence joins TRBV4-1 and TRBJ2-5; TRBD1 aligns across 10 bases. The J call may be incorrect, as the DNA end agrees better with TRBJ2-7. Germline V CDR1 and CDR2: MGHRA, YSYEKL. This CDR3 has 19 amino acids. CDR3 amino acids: CASSPYGTVGDRGSYEQYF. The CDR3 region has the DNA TGCGCCAGCAGCCCTTATGGGACGGTTGGGGACAGGGGCTCCTACGAGCAGTACTTC.

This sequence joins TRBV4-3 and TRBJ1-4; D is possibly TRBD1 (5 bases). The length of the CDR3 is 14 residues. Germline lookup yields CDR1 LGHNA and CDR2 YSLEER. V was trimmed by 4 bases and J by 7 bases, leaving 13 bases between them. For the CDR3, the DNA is TGCGCCAGCAGCCTCGGGGGGGTCGGTGAAAAACTGTTTTTT. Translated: CASSLGGVGEKLFF.

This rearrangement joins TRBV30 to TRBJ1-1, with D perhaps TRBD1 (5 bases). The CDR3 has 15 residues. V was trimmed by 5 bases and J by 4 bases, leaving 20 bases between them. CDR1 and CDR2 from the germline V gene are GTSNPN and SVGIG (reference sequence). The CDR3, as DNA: TGTGCCTGGGGCCGGGGGGGGACGTCCCCCACTGAAGCTTTCTTT. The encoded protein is CAWGRGGTSPTEAFF.

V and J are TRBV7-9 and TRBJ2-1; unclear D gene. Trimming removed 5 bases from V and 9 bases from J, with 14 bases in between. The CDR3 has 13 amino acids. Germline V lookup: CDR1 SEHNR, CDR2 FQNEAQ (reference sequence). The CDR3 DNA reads TGTGCCAGCAGCCCCCCCTCTAGTGGTGAGCAGTTCTTC. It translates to CASSPPSSGEQFF.

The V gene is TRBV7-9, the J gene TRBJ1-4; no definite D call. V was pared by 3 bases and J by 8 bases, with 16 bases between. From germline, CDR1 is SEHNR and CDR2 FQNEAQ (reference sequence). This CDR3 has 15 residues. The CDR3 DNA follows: TGTGCCAGCAGCTTTAATGGGGAGGGTCGGGAAAAACTGTTTTTT. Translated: CASSFNGEGREKLFF.

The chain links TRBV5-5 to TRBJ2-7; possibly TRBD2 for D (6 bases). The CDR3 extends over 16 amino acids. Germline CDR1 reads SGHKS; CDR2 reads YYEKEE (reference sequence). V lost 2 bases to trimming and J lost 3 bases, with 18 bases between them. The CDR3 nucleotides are TGTGCCAGCAGCTTCTTCCCCTCCGGAGGGATCTACGAGCAGTACTTC. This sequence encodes CASSFFPSGGIYEQYF.

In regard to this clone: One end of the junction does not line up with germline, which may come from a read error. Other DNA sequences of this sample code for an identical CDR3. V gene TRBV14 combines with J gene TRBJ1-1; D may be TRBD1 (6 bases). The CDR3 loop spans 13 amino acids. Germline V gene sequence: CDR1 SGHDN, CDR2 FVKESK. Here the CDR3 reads CASSLQRDTEAFF. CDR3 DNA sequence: TGTGCCAGCAGCCTCCAGAGGGACACCGAAGCTTTCTTT.

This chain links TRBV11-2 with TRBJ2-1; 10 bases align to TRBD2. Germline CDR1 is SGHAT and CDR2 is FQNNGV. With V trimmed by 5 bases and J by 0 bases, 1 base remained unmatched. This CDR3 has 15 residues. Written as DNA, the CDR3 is TGTGCCAGCAGCCCTAGCGGGAGCTCCTACAATGAGCAGTTCTTC. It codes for CASSPSGSSYNEQFF.

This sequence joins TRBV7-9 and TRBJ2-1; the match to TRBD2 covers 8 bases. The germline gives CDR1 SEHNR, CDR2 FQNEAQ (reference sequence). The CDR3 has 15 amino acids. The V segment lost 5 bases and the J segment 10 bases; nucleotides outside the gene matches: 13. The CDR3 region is CASSTGMAGGEEQFF. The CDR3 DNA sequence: TGTGCCAGCAGCACAGGAATGGCGGGAGGAGAAGAGCAGTTCTTC.

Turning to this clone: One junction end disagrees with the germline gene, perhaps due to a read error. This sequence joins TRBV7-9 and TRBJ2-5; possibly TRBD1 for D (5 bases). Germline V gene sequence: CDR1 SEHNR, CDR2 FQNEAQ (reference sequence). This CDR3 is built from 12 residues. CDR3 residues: CSSSSKGAPLYF. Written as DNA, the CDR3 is TGTTCCAGCAGCTCAAAAGGGGCGCCCCTTTACTTC. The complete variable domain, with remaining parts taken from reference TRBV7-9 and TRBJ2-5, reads DTGVSQNPRHKITKRGQNVTFRCDPISEHNRLYWYRQTLGQGPEFLTYFQNEAQLEKSRLLSDRFSAERPKGSFSTLEIQRTEQGDSAMYLCSSSSKGAPLYFGPGTRLLVL.

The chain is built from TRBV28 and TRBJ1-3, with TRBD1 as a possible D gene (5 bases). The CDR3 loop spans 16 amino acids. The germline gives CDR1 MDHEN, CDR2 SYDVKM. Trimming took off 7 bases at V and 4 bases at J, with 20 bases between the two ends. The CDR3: CASTEVGQGRGNTIYF. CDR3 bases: TGTGCCAGCACCGAGGTGGGGCAGGGCAGGGGAAACACCATATATTTT.